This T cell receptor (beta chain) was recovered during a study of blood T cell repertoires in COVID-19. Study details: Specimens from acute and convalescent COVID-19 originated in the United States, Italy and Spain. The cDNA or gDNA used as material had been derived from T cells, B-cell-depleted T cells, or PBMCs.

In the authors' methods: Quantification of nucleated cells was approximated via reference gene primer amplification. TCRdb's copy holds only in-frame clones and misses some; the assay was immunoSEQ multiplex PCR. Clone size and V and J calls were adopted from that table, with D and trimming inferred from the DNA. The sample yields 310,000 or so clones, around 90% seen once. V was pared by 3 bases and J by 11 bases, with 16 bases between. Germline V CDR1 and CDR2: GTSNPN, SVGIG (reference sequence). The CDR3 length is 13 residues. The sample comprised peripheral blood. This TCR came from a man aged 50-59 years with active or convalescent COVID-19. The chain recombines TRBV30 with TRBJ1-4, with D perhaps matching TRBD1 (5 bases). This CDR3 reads CAWSGFGEGKLFF. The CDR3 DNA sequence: TGTGCCTGGAGCGGGTTCGGGGAGGGGAAACTGTTTTTT. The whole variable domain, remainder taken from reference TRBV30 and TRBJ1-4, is SQTIHQWPATLVQPVGSPLSLECTVEGTSNPNLYWYRQAAGRGLQLLFYSVGIGQISSEVPQNLSASRPQDRQFILSSKKLLLSDSGFYLCAWSGFGEGKLFFGSGTQLSVL.